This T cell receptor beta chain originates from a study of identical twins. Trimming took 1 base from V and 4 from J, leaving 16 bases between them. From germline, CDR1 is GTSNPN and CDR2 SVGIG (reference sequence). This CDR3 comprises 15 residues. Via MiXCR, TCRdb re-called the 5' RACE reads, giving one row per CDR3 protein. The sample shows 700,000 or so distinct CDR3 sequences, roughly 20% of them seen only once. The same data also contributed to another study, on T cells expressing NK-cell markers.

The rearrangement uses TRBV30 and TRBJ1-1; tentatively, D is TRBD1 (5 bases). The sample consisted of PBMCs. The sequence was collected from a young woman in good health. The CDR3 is CAWSAVGTAGTEAFF. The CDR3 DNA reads TGTGCCTGGAGTGCAGTCGGGACTGCGGGCACTGAAGCTTTCTTT.